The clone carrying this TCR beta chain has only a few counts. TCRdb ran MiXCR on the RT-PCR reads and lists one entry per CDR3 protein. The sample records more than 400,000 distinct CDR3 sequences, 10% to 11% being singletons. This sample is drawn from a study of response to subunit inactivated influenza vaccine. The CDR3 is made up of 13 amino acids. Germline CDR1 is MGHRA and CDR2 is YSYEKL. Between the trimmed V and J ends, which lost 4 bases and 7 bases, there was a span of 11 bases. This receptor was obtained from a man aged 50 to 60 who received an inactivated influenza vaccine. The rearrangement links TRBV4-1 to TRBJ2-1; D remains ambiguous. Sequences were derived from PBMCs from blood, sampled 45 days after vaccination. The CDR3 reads CASSPPKKNEQFF. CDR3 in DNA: TGCGCCAGCAGCCCGCCGAAAAAAAATGAGCAGTTCTTC.